A single sample is the source of the 14 T cell receptor beta chains below, sequenced in a study (dated by TCRdb to 2012 to 2014). The run used an Illumina Genome Analyzer IIx. The public reads were reanalyzed by TCRdb: fastp trimming at Q25, MiXCR alignment, in-frame beta chains only. Every CDR3 protein is listed once, alongside the most common genes and DNA of its rows. The sample table records about 15,000 distinct CDR3 sequences; about 35% of these occur just once. The ten largest clones add up to about 16% of the sample. The sequenced material came from blood. These receptor sequences come from a human donor.

This clonotype appeared many times. V usage is TRBV20-1 and J usage is TRBJ2-5, with D tentatively TRBD1 (6 bases). V was pared by 7 bases and J by 4 bases, with 13 bases between. Germline CDR1 and CDR2: DFQATT and SNEGSKA (reference sequence). The CDR3 contains 12 residues. Written as DNA, the CDR3 is TGCAGTGTAAGGGGGAGAGGAGAGACCCAGTACTTC. Its protein is CSVRGRGETQYF.

This clonotype is deemed medium-sized. V usage is TRBV24-1 and J usage is TRBJ2-2; TRBD1 might be the D (6 bases). Germline CDR1 is KGHDR and CDR2 is SFDVKD. This CDR3 is 17 amino acids long. V lost 6 bases and J lost 3, with 19 bases in between. The CDR3 here is CATSSTPGHLYTGELFF. Here the CDR3 DNA reads TGTGCCACCAGTTCAACCCCGGGACACCTCTACACCGGGGAGCTGTTTTTT.

In its sample, this clonotype was seen once. The V call is TRBV19, the J call TRBJ2-2; D is tentatively TRBD1 or TRBD2 (5 bases each). Germline assignment: CDR1 LNHDA and CDR2 SQIVND (reference sequence). Between the trimmed V and J ends, which lost 5 bases and 9 bases, there was a span of 31 bases. The CDR3 has 19 amino acids. CDR3 coding DNA: TGTGCCAGTAGTTACGCGGATCAGGAAAGGGACGGGAAACACCGGGAGCTGTTTTTT. The encoded protein is CASSYADQERDGKHRELFF. Looking up the rest from reference TRBV19 and TRBJ2-2 gives the full variable domain: DGGITQSPKYLFRKEGQNVTLSCEQNLNHDAMYWYRQDPGQGLRLIYYSQIVNDFQKGDIAEGYSVSREKKESFPLTVTSAQKNPTAFYLCASSYADQERDGKHRELFFGEGSRLTVL.

This clonotype came up many times. The rearrangement uses TRBV29-1 and TRBJ1-1; D ambiguous. Trimming removed 6 bases from V and 0 bases from J, with 14 bases in between. The CDR3 spans 14 residues. Germline assignment: CDR1 SQVTM and CDR2 ANQGSEA. The CDR3 DNA sequence: TGCAGCGTCCCCCCGGGGAGCATGAACACTGAAGCTTTCTTT. It encodes CSVPPGSMNTEAFF.

This clonotype was found many times. The CDR3 sequence: CAWSYSSNQPQHF. The CDR3 DNA is TGTGCCTGGAGTTACAGTAGCAATCAGCCCCAGCATTTT. This chain joins TRBV30 and TRBJ1-5; D is undetermined. Trimming removed 2 bases from V and 0 bases from J, with 5 bases in between. The germline V gene encodes CDR1 GTSNPN and CDR2 SVGIG (reference sequence). The CDR3 loop spans 13 amino acids.

By share, this clonotype counts as medium-sized. The rearrangement uses TRBV6-2 or TRBV6-3 and TRBJ2-1, with D perhaps TRBD1 (6 bases). This CDR3 contains 18 residues. V dropped 4 bases and J dropped 0 bases, with 19 bases sitting between them. The germline V gene encodes CDR1 MNHEY and CDR2 SVGEGT. The CDR3 is CASSFGQPNNPSYNEQFF. As DNA, the CDR3 is TGTGCCAGCAGTTTTGGACAGCCAAACAATCCCTCCTACAATGAGCAGTTCTTC.

This rearrangement joins TRBV4-3 to TRBJ1-6; D uncertain. The CDR3 extends over 11 amino acids. Germline V gene lookup returns CDR1 LGHNA and CDR2 YSLEER. The germline V and J ends were trimmed by 0 bases and 14 bases, with 5 bases remaining between them. The CDR3 is CASSQDATLHF. The CDR3 coding sequence is TGCGCCAGCAGCCAAGATGCGACCCTCCACTTT.

This clonotype has at least ten counts. V usage is TRBV20-1 and J usage is TRBJ2-3, with D hard to call. The CDR3 covers 12 residues. Germline CDR1 reads DFQATT; CDR2 reads SNEGSKA (reference sequence). V was trimmed by 5 bases and J by 5 bases, leaving 11 bases between them. CDR3 in DNA: TGCAGTGCTTTTGTAGTGGGAGATACGCAGTATTTT. Amino acids: CSAFVVGDTQYF.

Comment on this clonotype: A much larger clone lies a single base off, so this may be a read error. The chain uses TRBV7-9 and TRBJ2-3, with D unclear. The germline V gene has CDR1 SEHNR and CDR2 FQNEAQ (reference sequence). The V end lost 3 bases, the J end lost 4 bases, and 8 bases lay between the germline ends. The CDR3 runs to 13 residues. CDR3 residues: CASSFSSADTQYF. The CDR3 nucleotides are TGTGCCAGCAGCTTCTCCTCCGCAGATACGCAGTATTTT.

This clonotype was observed many times. The chain uses TRBV28 and TRBJ2-7; TRBD2 matches 7 bases. V gave up 7 bases and J gave up 5 bases; unmatched junction bases: 11. CDR3 length: 14 residues. CDR1 and CDR2 (germline): MDHEN, SYDVKM. For the CDR3, the DNA is TGTGCCAGCACTCCTATGGGGGGGACGGACGAGCAGTACTTC. This encodes CASTPMGGTDEQYF.

This clonotype is medium-sized in the sample. This chain uses TRBV4-3 with TRBJ2-3, with TRBD1 matching 7 bases. V shed 0 bases and J 3 bases; nucleotides not matched to a gene: 6. The germline gives CDR1 LGHNA, CDR2 YSLEER. CDR3 length: 16 amino acids. The CDR3 coding sequence is TGCGCCAGCAGCCAAGAAGGCAGGGGGTGGACAGATACGCAGTATTTT. Protein sequence: CASSQEGRGWTDTQYF.

This clonotype was picked up many times. V is TRBV4-3 and J is TRBJ1-3; 9 bases are shared with TRBD1. The germline gives CDR1 LGHNA, CDR2 YSLEER. V was clipped by 0 bases and J by 0 bases; unmatched bases: 3. The CDR3 runs to 17 residues. Here the CDR3 DNA reads TGCGCCAGCAGCCAAGATGGGACAGGGAACTCTGGAAACACCATATATTTT. Translating it yields CASSQDGTGNSGNTIYF.

The V call is TRBV4-3, the J call TRBJ1-6; possible D gene TRBD1, 6 bases. V was trimmed by 2 bases and J by 9 bases, leaving 29 bases between them. CDR1 and CDR2 from the germline V gene are LGHNA and YSLEER. The CDR3 extends over 20 amino acids. Written as DNA, the CDR3 is TGCGCCAGCAGCCAACCCAGGGGCCAGACCGACTTCGGACTGGTTTCACCCCTCCACTTT. This sequence encodes CASSQPRGQTDFGLVSPLHF.

As for this clonotype: A much more abundant neighbour one base away suggests this may be a read error. The chain carries TRBV14 and TRBJ1-2; the D gene is possibly TRBD1 (5 bases). Germline-derived CDR1 and CDR2 are SGHDN and FVKESK. There are 15 residues in the CDR3. CDR3 sequence reads: CASSQDPGFNYGHTF. DNA of the CDR3: TGTGCCAGCAGCCAAGACCCAGGGTTTAACTATGGCCACACCTTC.